This T cell receptor (beta chain) was sequenced for a study of cytotoxic CD8 clonotypes in ibrutinib-treated CLL. Using immunoSEQ multiplex PCR, the repertoire was profiled, and TCRdb retains in-frame clones only, with some absent. The table has approximately 84,000 clones, about four fifths seen once. Per germline, CDR1 MDHEN and CDR2 SYDVKM. With 6 bases removed from V and 0 bases from J, the gap between germline ends came to 18 bases. This CDR3 region has 17 residues. Sample: PBMCs, taken after 12 months of ibrutinib treatment. This chain connects TRBV28 to TRBJ2-4; no reliable D call. This clonotype was obtained from a human donor with chronic lymphocytic leukemia. The CDR3: CASSPKTRRLAKNIQYF. Here the CDR3 DNA reads TGTGCCAGCAGCCCCAAGACACGGCGACTAGCCAAAAACATTCAGTACTTC.